Sequencing of this T cell receptor (beta chain) was carried out in a study of blood T cells in healthy people across ages. Findings and caveats of the study: Donor CMV status was unknown, possibly confounding expanded clonotype changes.

Each donor's blood draw was ten milliliters of peripheral blood. Only a few counts were recorded for this clonotype. No antigen is known for it. There are 13 residues in the CDR3. Germline CDR1 reads DFQATT; CDR2 reads SNEGSKA (reference sequence). Trimming removed 1 base at V and 3 bases at J, with 7 bases between. A J-beta primer mix and a sample-barcoded 5' primer were used in a second PCR of about 7 to 12 cycles. Every cDNA was tagged by a template-switch adaptor with 12 random nucleotides. In TCRdb, the 5' RACE reads were re-called with MiXCR into one record per CDR3 protein. Here the sample spans approximately 1,700,000 distinct CDR3 sequences, roughly 43% being singletons.

The sample was blood. The rearrangement links TRBV20-1 to TRBJ2-1; D unclear. The source of this sequence is a human donor in good health. Here the CDR3 reads CSARADNYNEQFF. The DNA for the CDR3 is TGCAGTGCTAGAGCGGATAACTACAATGAGCAGTTCTTC.